These 25 T cell receptor beta chains came from one sample sequenced in a study of shared clonotypes between healthy human individuals. Profiled with immunoSEQ multiplex PCR; TCRdb holds only in-frame clones, not every one. The table includes some 790,000 clones, around 77% detected once. The source material was memory CD4+ T cells sorted from blood. Stated subset: CD45RA-negative fraction. The receptors were sampled from a woman under 40 in good health.

The chain recombines TRBV7-9 with TRBJ2-1; D is perhaps TRBD2 (5 bases). Trimming pared 5 bases from V and 2 bases from J, leaving 16 bases between. Germline V gene sequence: CDR1 SEHNR, CDR2 FQNEAQ (reference sequence). The CDR3 runs 16 residues. In nucleotides, the CDR3 is TGTGCCAGCAGCCCACCAGGCGCGGGCCCCTACAATGAGCAGTTCTTC. Residues: CASSPPGAGPYNEQFF.

CDR3 protein: CASSDNSANEKLFF. The CDR3 DNA reads as TGTGCCAGCAGTGACAACAGCGCTAATGAAAAACTGTTTTTT. V gene TRBV6-1 combines with J gene TRBJ1-4; D is uncertain. V was shortened by 3 bases and J by 3 bases, with 8 bases between the two germline ends. The CDR3 is 14 residues long. Germline lookup yields CDR1 MNHNS and CDR2 SASEGT.

This chain connects TRBV6-1 to TRBJ2-7, with 7 bases fitting TRBD1. The trim removed 6 bases at V and 4 bases at J, leaving 6 bases unmatched. This CDR3 contains 13 residues. Germline V gene lookup returns CDR1 MNHNS and CDR2 SASEGT. CDR3 in amino acids: CASRRQGAYEQYF. The CDR3 bases are TGTGCCAGCAGGAGACAGGGTGCTTACGAGCAGTACTTC.

The chain couples TRBV4-2 to TRBJ2-1, with TRBD1 identical over 9 bases. The CDR3 loop spans 15 amino acids. CDR1 is LGHNA and CDR2 is YNFKEQ in the germline V gene. After removal of 3 bases from V and 5 bases from J, the junction contained 5 bases not matched to a gene. CDR3 nucleotides: TGTGCCAGCAGCCAGGGACAGGGAAAGCACAATGAGCAGTTCTTC. Its translation is CASSQGQGKHNEQFF.

V usage is TRBV7-2 and J usage is TRBJ2-5; 9 bases fit TRBD2. V lost 2 bases, J lost 5 bases, and 6 bases stayed unmatched. From germline, CDR1 is SGHTA and CDR2 FQGNSA. The CDR3 has 15 amino acids. The DNA of the CDR3 is TGTGCCAGCAGCTTAAGCCTAGCGGGAAGTGAGACCCAGTACTTC. Amino acids: CASSLSLAGSETQYF.

J is TRBJ1-4 and V is TRBV19, with a possible D match to TRBD1 (5 bases). CDR1 LNHDA and CDR2 SQIVND come from the germline V gene (reference sequence). V lost 8 bases to trimming and J lost 8 bases, with 9 bases between them. The CDR3 consists of 11 residues. The chain's CDR3 is CASGGREKLFF. Here the CDR3 DNA reads TGTGCCAGTGGGGGAAGGGAAAAACTGTTTTTT.

DNA for the CDR3: TGCGCCAGCAGTGACCTTGGGGCACCCTCCTACGAGCAGTACTTC. It is translated as CASSDLGAPSYEQYF. The chain is built from TRBV10-2 and TRBJ2-7; the D gene is possibly TRBD1 (5 bases). The CDR3 is 15 amino acids. The germline V and J ends were trimmed by 3 bases and 0 bases, with 12 bases remaining between them. From germline, CDR1 is WSHSY and CDR2 SAAADI.

The chain is built from TRBV11-2 and TRBJ1-1; tentative D call: TRBD1 (5 bases). Between the trimmed V and J ends, which lost 5 bases and 2 bases, there was a span of 18 bases. Germline V gene data show CDR1 as SGHAT and CDR2 as FQNNGV. The CDR3 runs 16 residues. CDR3 DNA: TGTGCCAGCAGCCCGAACCCGGGCCAGGGTAACACTGAAGCTTTCTTT. Encoded protein: CASSPNPGQGNTEAFF. The full variable domain, rest sourced from reference TRBV11-2 and TRBJ1-1, is EAGVAQSPRYKIIEKRQSVAFWCNPISGHATLYWYQQILGQGPKLLIQFQNNGVVDDSQLPKDRFSAERLKGVDSTLKIQPAKLEDSAVYLCASSPNPGQGNTEAFFGQGTRLTVV.

The count of this clone is one. This chain joins TRBV6-5 and TRBJ2-1; possible D gene TRBD2, 5 bases. The ends were cut back, 4 bases at V and 8 bases at J, with 15 bases in the middle. The V gene's germline CDR1 is MNHEY and CDR2 SVGAGI. The CDR3 consists of 14 residues. CDR3 DNA sequence: TGTGCCAGCAGTTCCGCACTGGACTTCGATGAGCAGTTCTTC. It yields the protein CASSSALDFDEQFF.

The V call is TRBV28, the J call TRBJ1-2; 7 positions match TRBD1. Per the germline V gene, CDR1 is MDHEN and CDR2 is SYDVKM. Trimming cost V 7 bases and J 4 bases; bases outside gene matches: 3. The CDR3 runs to 12 residues. The CDR3 DNA is TGTGCCAGCAAGACAGGGACCTATGGCTACACCTTC. It codes for CASKTGTYGYTF.

V usage is TRBV27 and J usage is TRBJ1-4; D is perhaps TRBD1 (5 bases). CDR1 is MNHEY and CDR2 is SMNVEV in the germline V gene (reference sequence). V shed 2 bases and J shed 8 bases, with 15 bases lying between them. This CDR3 is 15 amino acids long. CDR3 protein: CASSLAGQAEEKLFF. The CDR3 DNA sequence: TGTGCCAGCAGTTTAGCGGGGCAGGCCGAAGAAAAACTGTTTTTT. Filled out from reference TRBV27 and TRBJ1-4, the complete variable domain reads EAQVTQNPRYLITVTGKKLTVTCSQNMNHEYMSWYRQDPGLGLRQIYYSMNVEVTDKGDVPEGYKVSRKEKRNFPLILESPSPNQTSLYFCASSLAGQAEEKLFFGSGTQLSVL.

The V gene is TRBV28, the J gene TRBJ1-2, with 7 nucleotides matching TRBD1. CDR3 length: 15 residues. The germline V gene encodes CDR1 MDHEN and CDR2 SYDVKM. Trimming took 5 bases from V and 4 from J; bases not matched to a gene: 10. The CDR3 DNA is TGTGCCAGCAGTCCTACAACAGGGGTGTTCTATGGCTACACCTTC. The encoded protein is CASSPTTGVFYGYTF.

A note on this clone: The DNA is left out, because the CDR3 cannot be placed on it with certainty; the CDR3 is given as TCRdb lists it. The J gene is TRBJ1-5, the V gene TRBV27; the table's D gene call, TRBD1, was not cross checked with the DNA. The CDR3 has 17 residues if both end residues are counted. In germline, CDR1 is MNHEY, CDR2 SMNVEV (reference sequence). The CDR3 sequence is CVLCQQEVDRPNQPQHF.

This chain joins TRBV7-8 and TRBJ1-2; tentatively, D is TRBD1 (5 bases). V gave up 3 bases and J gave up 5 bases, with 10 bases separating them. Germline CDR1 and CDR2: SGHVS and FQNEAQ. CDR3 length equals 13 residues. The chain's CDR3 is CASSFFEGYGYTF. The CDR3 coding sequence is TGTGCCAGCAGCTTTTTTGAGGGGTATGGCTACACCTTC. The full variable domain, in which reference TRBV7-8 and TRBJ1-2 provide the parts outside the CDR3, is GAGVSQSPRYKVAKRGQDVALRCDPISGHVSLFWYQQALGQGPEFLTYFQNEAQLDKSGLPSDRFFAERPEGSVSTLKIQRTQQEDSAVYLCASSFFEGYGYTFGSGTRLTVV.

This clone has a handful of counts. The chain joins TRBV7-2 to TRBJ1-2; 11 bases are shared with TRBD1. This CDR3 contains 15 residues. Germline V gene sequence: CDR1 SGHTA, CDR2 FQGNSA. V lost 5 bases and J lost 5; bases outside the gene matches: 7. CDR3 amino acids: CASSIGTGGSYGYTF. The CDR3 DNA reads as TGTGCCAGCAGCATTGGGACAGGGGGTAGTTATGGCTACACCTTC.

Worth noting for this clone: Other DNA sequences from this sample encode an identical CDR3 as well. The genes are TRBV6-4 and TRBJ1-1; D unresolved. Trimming cost V 0 bases and J 7 bases, with 9 bases left between them. This CDR3 is built from 13 residues. The V gene's germline CDR1 is MRHNA and CDR2 SNTAGT. The CDR3 here is CASSDSERGEAFF. The DNA of the CDR3 is TGTGCCAGCAGTGACTCGGAGCGGGGTGAAGCTTTCTTT.

To note about this clone: Other DNA sequences in the same sample also yield this CDR3. In DNA form, the CDR3 reads TGTGCCAGCAGTTTATCGGGATCTGGAAACACCATATATTTT. It yields the protein CASSLSGSGNTIYF. The V and J genes are TRBV28 and TRBJ1-3, with no clear D. CDR3 length equals 14 residues. Per the germline V gene, CDR1 is MDHEN and CDR2 is SYDVKM. Trimming cost V 1 base and J 1 base, with 5 bases left between them.

The CDR3 sequence: CASGPAGTGAYEQYF. The CDR3 DNA follows: TGTGCCAGCGGACCTGCCGGGACAGGAGCCTACGAGCAGTACTTC. The chain employs TRBV28 and TRBJ2-7, with 8 positions matching TRBD1. The ends lost 8 bases at V and 2 bases at J; junction bases unmatched: 11. CDR1 is MDHEN, CDR2 SYDVKM, per germline. The CDR3 consists of 15 residues.

V is TRBV20-1 and J is TRBJ2-3; no firm D call. Germline loops: CDR1 DFQATT, CDR2 SNEGSKA (reference sequence). The CDR3 runs to 11 residues. The V gene lost 2 bases and the J gene lost 15 bases, with 15 bases spanning the gap. The CDR3 DNA sequence: TGCAGTGCTAGAATTAGGGTTCCTACTTATTTT. Its protein is CSARIRVPTYF.

The J gene is TRBJ2-1, the V gene TRBV28; 9 bases fit TRBD1. This CDR3 contains 16 residues. Trimming took 6 bases from V and 2 from J; bases not matched to a gene: 8. In germline, CDR1 is MDHEN, CDR2 SYDVKM. The CDR3 loop is CASSMGQGSPYNEQFF. As DNA, the CDR3 is TGTGCCAGCAGCATGGGACAGGGTAGTCCCTACAATGAGCAGTTCTTC.

The genes are TRBV5-1 and TRBJ2-5, with 11 bases identical to TRBD2. J was trimmed by 3 bases and V by 4 bases; bases with no gene match: 2. The CDR3 runs to 14 residues. Germline V gene data show CDR1 as SGHRS and CDR2 as YFSETQ. CDR3 DNA sequence: TGCGCCAGCAGCCCGGGACTAGCGGAAGAGACCCAGTACTTC. It translates to CASSPGLAEETQYF.

The chain combines TRBV10-1 with TRBJ2-7, with 9 positions matching TRBD1. J gave up 5 bases and V 6 bases, and 8 bases lay outside the gene matches. Germline V CDR1 and CDR2: WNHNN, SYGVQD (reference sequence). The CDR3 extends over 14 amino acids. The CDR3 DNA follows: TGCGCCAGCAGCCCGGGACAGGGTCTCGACGAGCAGTACTTC. Encoded protein: CASSPGQGLDEQYF.

The V gene is TRBV5-1, the J gene TRBJ2-1; 8 bases agree with TRBD2. Germline lookup yields CDR1 SGHRS and CDR2 YFSETQ. The CDR3 runs 15 residues. The junction had 6 bases not matched to a gene; V was cut back by 0 bases and J by 7 bases. The CDR3: CASSLGAGGGNEQFF. In DNA, the CDR3 is TGCGCCAGCAGCTTGGGTGCGGGAGGAGGGAATGAGCAGTTCTTC.

This clone has at least ten counts. The genes are TRBV7-8 and TRBJ2-7, with TRBD2 identical over 10 bases. Germline CDR1 reads SGHVS; CDR2 reads FQNEAQ. J lost 3 bases, V lost 5 bases, and 7 bases had no gene match. This CDR3 is built from 15 residues. The CDR3 loop reads CASSARTSGNYEQYF. The CDR3 region has the DNA TGTGCCAGCAGCGCCCGGACTAGCGGCAACTACGAGCAGTACTTC.

J is TRBJ2-7 and V is TRBV11-2, with TRBD2 matching 8 bases. CDR3 length: 16 amino acids. Trimming removed 4 bases from V and 0 bases from J; junction bases left unmatched: 8. In germline, CDR1 is SGHAT, CDR2 FQNNGV. The CDR3 DNA reads as TGTGCCAGCAGCTCACTTAGCGGGGCTTTCTCCTACGAGCAGTACTTC. Protein sequence: CASSSLSGAFSYEQYF.